One and the same sample provided the 27 T cell receptor beta chains below, sequenced in a study of blood T cell repertoires in COVID-19 (dated by TCRdb to about 2020). Library construction relied on the immunoSEQ multiplex PCR assay. Drawn from immuneACCESS, this table holds only the in-frame rearrangements with V and J called that TCRdb kept. Clones are partly lost; checked studies trace under half to an unresolved V gene and leave the rest unexplained. The sample yields 310,000 or so clones; approximately 86% were counted once. The ten top clones hold 1% to 1.5% of the sample. The sample comprised peripheral blood. The receptors stem from a man aged 70-80 years with acute or convalescent COVID-19.

The rearrangement joins TRBV19 to TRBJ1-6, with TRBD1 matching over 8 bases. Germline lookup yields CDR1 LNHDA and CDR2 SQIVND (reference sequence). Germline trimming cut 5 bases from V and 7 bases from J; bases unmatched to any gene: 7. The CDR3 spans 15 residues. The CDR3: CASSQGTGENSPLHF. CDR3 nucleotide sequence: TGTGCCAGTAGTCAAGGGACAGGAGAGAATTCACCCCTCCACTTT.

The chain is built from TRBV19 and TRBJ1-5; perhaps TRBD1 as D (5 bases). CDR1 is LNHDA and CDR2 is SQIVND in the germline V gene (reference sequence). The CDR3 covers 16 residues. Trimming removed 4 bases at V and 3 bases at J, with 16 bases between. CDR3 protein: CASSSPPRAFNQPQHF. The CDR3, as DNA: TGTGCCAGTAGTAGCCCCCCCAGGGCATTCAATCAGCCCCAGCATTTT.

V usage is TRBV30 and J usage is TRBJ2-5; TRBD1 matches at 9 bases. CDR3 length: 14 residues. V trimming: 2 bases; J trimming: 5 bases; junction bases outside the gene matches: 6. Germline V CDR1 and CDR2: GTSNPN, SVGIG (reference sequence). CDR3 sequence: CAWSMTGGRETQYF. CDR3 bases: TGTGCCTGGAGTATGACAGGGGGAAGGGAGACCCAGTACTTC.

The rearrangement links TRBV5-4 to TRBJ1-4; D is undetermined. This CDR3 is 15 amino acids long. Deletions cut 0 bases from V and 4 bases from J, with 10 bases between. Germline loops: CDR1 SGHNT, CDR2 YYREEE (reference sequence). The CDR3 region has the DNA TGTGCCAGCAGCTTGGACGGCAGGATTAATGAAAAACTGTTTTTT. It codes for CASSLDGRINEKLFF.

This clone was counted once. This chain links TRBV5-1 with TRBJ1-2, with 9 bases aligning to TRBD1. The V gene's germline CDR1 is SGHRS and CDR2 YFSETQ. With V trimmed by 1 base and J by 5 bases, 12 bases remained unmatched. The CDR3 loop spans 17 amino acids. The CDR3 coding sequence is TGCGCCAGCAGCTTGAGTGTTAGGGGACAGGGAAATTATGGCTACACCTTC. It codes for CASSLSVRGQGNYGYTF.

This clone has just a few counts. The V call is TRBV7-9, the J call TRBJ1-6; D unclear. V was cut by 5 bases and J by 10 bases, with 9 bases left in between. Per germline, CDR1 SEHNR and CDR2 FQNEAQ (reference sequence). The CDR3 loop spans 12 amino acids. The CDR3 sequence is CASSMSQSPLHF. In DNA, the CDR3 is TGTGCCAGCAGCATGAGTCAATCACCCCTCCACTTT.

The V call is TRBV30, the J call TRBJ1-2; tentative D call: TRBD1 (6 bases). Trimming took 1 base from V and 3 from J, leaving 9 bases between them. The CDR3 covers 13 residues. The V gene's germline CDR1 is GTSNPN and CDR2 SVGIG (reference sequence). The CDR3 protein is CAWSAGTYYGYTF. Here the CDR3 DNA reads TGTGCCTGGAGTGCAGGGACATACTATGGCTACACCTTC.

This clone was picked up a small number of times. The chain joins TRBV7-8 to TRBJ2-7, with 10 nucleotides matching TRBD1. V shed 3 bases, J shed 1 base, and the junction held 6 bases outside the gene matches. Germline V CDR1 and CDR2: SGHVS, FQNEAQ. CDR3 length: 16 residues. This CDR3 reads CASSFRQGALSYEQYF. The CDR3 DNA follows: TGTGCCAGCAGCTTCCGACAGGGGGCCCTTTCCTACGAGCAGTACTTC.

The chain combines TRBV4-2 with TRBJ1-2, with D unclear. Germline V gives CDR1 LGHNA, CDR2 YNFKEQ. Deletions cut 0 bases from V and 3 bases from J, with 8 bases between. This CDR3 contains 14 residues. The DNA of the CDR3 is TGTGCCAGCAGCCAAGAGTACATGGACTATGGCTACACCTTC. Residues: CASSQEYMDYGYTF.

V is TRBV5-1 and J is TRBJ2-1; D is possibly TRBD1 (5 bases). Trimming shortened V by 6 bases and J by 8 bases, and 18 bases separated the two germline ends. CDR1 is SGHRS and CDR2 is YFSETQ in the germline V gene. The CDR3 runs 14 residues. In DNA, the CDR3 is TGCGCCAGCACGCAGGGCGTAGGTGGCGATGAGCAGTTCTTC. Protein sequence: CASTQGVGGDEQFF.

The chain joins TRBV7-9 to TRBJ1-1, with D possibly being TRBD1 (5 bases). Germline V gives CDR1 SEHNR, CDR2 FQNEAQ (reference sequence). The CDR3 runs to 14 residues. Trimming removed 5 bases at V and 3 bases at J, with 13 bases between. In DNA form, the CDR3 reads TGTGCCAGCAGCCGGGGGTCACAGTACACTGAAGCTTTCTTT. This gives the protein CASSRGSQYTEAFF.

This clone was observed a handful of times. This sequence joins TRBV5-1 and TRBJ2-2, with 8 bases lining up with TRBD1. J was trimmed by 0 bases and V by 4 bases; bases with no gene match: 2. This CDR3 spans 15 amino acids. Germline V gene data show CDR1 as SGHRS and CDR2 as YFSETQ. CDR3 sequence (DNA): TGCGCCAGCAGCCCGGACAGGGCGAACACCGGGGAGCTGTTTTTT. This codes for CASSPDRANTGELFF.

V gene TRBV5-1 combines with J gene TRBJ2-7; weak D call: TRBD1 (5 bases). The CDR3 is made up of 13 amino acids. Looked up from germline, CDR1 is SGHRS and CDR2 is YFSETQ. V lost 5 bases and J lost 4, with 13 bases in between. Here the CDR3 reads CASRSDSFYEQYF. CDR3 coding DNA: TGCGCCAGCAGGTCCGACAGCTTTTACGAGCAGTACTTC.

The chain uses TRBV6-5 and TRBJ1-3, with unresolved D. The CDR3 loop spans 14 amino acids. The germline CDR1 and CDR2 sequences are MNHEY and SVGAGI. The germline V and J ends were trimmed by 4 bases and 2 bases, with 9 bases remaining between them. CDR3 amino acids: CASSSSRPGNTIYF. The CDR3 region has the DNA TGTGCCAGCAGTTCCTCGCGGCCTGGAAACACCATATATTTT.

This clone was counted between two and nine times. The chain recombines TRBV5-1 with TRBJ2-6; D is perhaps TRBD1 (6 bases). The CDR3 runs 15 residues. V was cut by 0 bases and J by 2 bases, with 6 bases left in between. CDR1 is SGHRS, CDR2 YFSETQ, per germline. CDR3 nucleotide sequence: TGCGCCAGCAGCTTGGACAGGGCTGGGGCCAACGTCCTGACTTTC. Its protein is CASSLDRAGANVLTF.

CDR3 region: CASSQRDRGPGELFF. The CDR3 DNA follows: TGTGCCAGCAGCCAAAGGGACAGGGGGCCCGGGGAGCTGTTTTTT. The chain couples TRBV3-1 (or the pseudogene TRBV3-2) to TRBJ2-2, with 12 nucleotides matching TRBD1. This CDR3 has 15 amino acids. Germline assignment: CDR1 LGHDT and CDR2 YNNKEL (reference sequence). The V and J ends lost 2 bases and 6 bases, in that order; junction bases with no gene match: 1.

This chain links TRBV18 with TRBJ2-4; the D gene is possibly TRBD2 (5 bases). The CDR3 spans 15 residues. Germline loops: CDR1 KGHSH, CDR2 LQKENI. V lost 0 bases to trimming and J lost 0 bases, with 6 bases between them. Here the CDR3 DNA reads TGTGCCAGCTCACCACCGGGGAGAGCCAAAAACATTCAGTACTTC. Its translation: CASSPPGRAKNIQYF. Full variable domain (outside the CDR3, taken from reference TRBV18 and TRBJ2-4): NAGVMQNPRHLVRRRGQEARLRCSPMKGHSHVYWYRQLPEEGLKFMVYLQKENIIDESGMPKERFSAEFPKEGPSILRIQQVVRGDSAAYFCASSPPGRAKNIQYFGAGTRLSVL.

There are a few counts of this clone. The chain couples TRBV13 to TRBJ1-2; D is perhaps TRBD1 (5 bases). The CDR3 consists of 17 residues. The ends were cut back, 4 bases at V and 6 bases at J, with 24 bases in the middle. CDR1 and CDR2 from the germline V gene are PRHDT and FYEKMQ (reference sequence). The CDR3 DNA reads as TGTGCCAGCAGCTCCGTGGGGTTTACAGGAATGGGGAATGGCTACACCTTC. It codes for CASSSVGFTGMGNGYTF.

CDR3: CAISESTGDLSPLHF. In DNA, the CDR3 is TGTGCCATCAGTGAGTCCACAGGGGACCTTTCACCCCTCCACTTT. The genes are TRBV10-3 and TRBJ1-6; 7 bases match TRBD1. From germline, CDR1 is ENHRY and CDR2 SYGVKD. Trimming at V came to 0 bases and at J to 9 bases, leaving 5 bases not matched to a gene. This CDR3 is built from 15 residues.

This chain joins TRBV18 and TRBJ2-2, with D uncertain. CDR1 is KGHSH and CDR2 is LQKENI in the germline V gene. CDR3 size: 12 residues. With 6 bases removed from V and 8 bases from J, the gap between germline ends came to 10 bases. The CDR3 loop is CASSLAVGELFF. DNA of the CDR3: TGTGCCAGCTCTTTGGCGGTTGGGGAGCTGTTTTTT.

This chain connects TRBV6-5 to TRBJ2-7, with 9 bases lining up with TRBD1. The CDR3 spans 13 residues. After removal of 7 bases from V and 4 bases from J, the junction contained 5 bases not matched to a gene. Germline V gene lookup returns CDR1 MNHEY and CDR2 SVGAGI. CDR3 sequence reads: CASIAGQGYEQYF. DNA of the CDR3: TGTGCCAGCATCGCCGGACAGGGGTACGAGCAGTACTTC.

The chain combines TRBV2 with TRBJ1-2; the D is unclear. The CDR3 consists of 15 residues. CDR1 and CDR2 (germline): SNHLY, FYNNEI. Trimming removed 1 base from V and 3 bases from J, with 12 bases in between. CDR3 sequence: CASSEVPAAYYGYTF. The DNA for the CDR3 is TGTGCCAGCAGTGAAGTTCCGGCGGCCTACTATGGCTACACCTTC.

DNA for the CDR3: TGCGCCAGCAGCGCGGAGCCGCGGAGATCGGTCAATGAGCAGTTCTTC. Protein product: CASSAEPRRSVNEQFF. The chain employs TRBV4-3 and TRBJ2-1; D not resolved. CDR1 is LGHNA and CDR2 is YSLEER in the germline V gene. V dropped 5 bases and J dropped 6 bases, with 20 bases sitting between them. CDR3 length: 16 amino acids.

This clone came up a few times. J is TRBJ1-1 and V is TRBV3-1 (or the pseudogene TRBV3-2); possibly TRBD1 for D (5 bases). Germline V gene lookup returns CDR1 LGHDT and CDR2 YNNKEL (reference sequence). The CDR3 length is 15 residues. V dropped 4 bases and J dropped 4 bases, with 16 bases sitting between them. The CDR3 reads CASSPRQSLVTEAFF. CDR3 DNA: TGTGCCAGCAGCCCGCGACAGAGTTTGGTCACTGAAGCTTTCTTT.

The chain has TRBV7-3 and TRBJ1-1, with D tentatively TRBD1 (6 bases). Germline-derived CDR1 and CDR2 are SGHTA and FQGTGA. Trimming removed 6 bases at V and 3 bases at J, with 8 bases between. The CDR3 contains 12 residues. CDR3 DNA sequence: TGTGCCAGCAGTGAGGGGGACACTGAAGCTTTCTTT. Translating it yields CASSEGDTEAFF.

This sequence joins TRBV2 and TRBJ1-4; 7 bases are a match to TRBD1. The CDR3 contains 16 residues. After removal of 8 bases from V and 8 bases from J, the junction contained 17 bases not matched to a gene. Germline V gene sequence: CDR1 SNHLY, CDR2 FYNNEI. The CDR3 loop reads CASGITMGQPEEKLFF. In DNA, the CDR3 is TGTGCCAGCGGGATCACTATGGGACAGCCTGAAGAAAAACTGTTTTTT.

This clone was recorded only once. V gene TRBV3-1 (or the pseudogene TRBV3-2) combines with J gene TRBJ2-3, with TRBD2 matching over 10 bases. The CDR3 is 16 residues long. Germline lookup yields CDR1 LGHDT and CDR2 YNNKEL (reference sequence). Trimming took 4 bases from V and 1 from J; bases not matched to a gene: 5. The CDR3 sequence: CASSPPSGGRTDTQYF. Here the CDR3 DNA reads TGTGCCAGCAGCCCCCCTAGCGGGGGTCGCACAGATACGCAGTATTTT.